These 6 T cell receptor beta chains were sequenced from one sample in a study of T cell responses to AZD1222 COVID-19 vaccine. Clones were sequenced by immunoSEQ multiplex PCR, and TCRdb holds only the in-frame ones, with some missing. The table records tens of thousands of clones, approximately 81% of them present only once. Material: peripheral blood, obtained on day 0 of AZD1222 vaccination. The origin of the receptors is an adult in good health.

The chain recombines TRBV7-8 with TRBJ1-2; D is perhaps TRBD1 (6 bases). Germline CDR1 reads SGHVS; CDR2 reads FQNEAQ. CDR3 length equals 14 residues. Trimming shortened V by 5 bases and J by 4 bases, and 14 bases separated the two germline ends. In DNA, the CDR3 is TGTGCCAGCAGCCCTATACAGGGAGTCTATGGCTACACCTTC. It encodes CASSPIQGVYGYTF.

This chain links TRBV10-3 with TRBJ2-3; D call uncertain. CDR3 length: 15 residues. Trimming cost V 3 bases and J 5 bases, with 15 bases left between them. The germline V gene encodes CDR1 ENHRY and CDR2 SYGVKD. DNA of the CDR3: TGTGCCATCAGTGAAAGAAGCCCTGAAGGAGATACGCAGTATTTT. This sequence encodes CAISERSPEGDTQYF.

CDR3 DNA: TGTGCCAGCAGCTCCCGGCAGGGGTTATTATCGGACATTCAGTACTTC. Amino acids: CASSSRQGLLSDIQYF. V usage is TRBV9 and J usage is TRBJ2-4; maybe TRBD1 (6 bases). The CDR3 spans 16 residues. The V end was cut by 4 bases, the J end by 8 bases, with 22 bases between. The V gene's germline CDR1 is SGDLS and CDR2 YYNGEE.

V gene TRBV5-4 combines with J gene TRBJ2-3; 13 nucleotides agree with TRBD2. V lost 4 bases and J lost 2; bases outside the gene matches: 7. Germline loops: CDR1 SGHNT, CDR2 YYREEE (reference sequence). CDR3 length: 17 residues. CDR3 region: CASSPRLAGGPTDTQYF. The CDR3 DNA reads TGTGCCAGCAGCCCCAGACTAGCGGGGGGACCCACAGATACGCAGTATTTT.

A word on this clone: Other nucleotide sequences in the sample specify the same CDR3. V gene TRBV6-5 combines with J gene TRBJ1-5, with D uncertain. From germline, CDR1 is MNHEY and CDR2 SVGAGI. V dropped 2 bases and J dropped 3 bases, with 11 bases sitting between them. The CDR3 runs to 15 residues. The CDR3 protein is CASSYGSGHNQPQHF. Written as DNA, the CDR3 is TGTGCCAGCAGTTACGGGTCAGGTCACAATCAGCCCCAGCATTTT.

This clone showed up just once. This rearrangement joins TRBV11-2 to TRBJ2-6; D gene unclear. Germline CDR1 and CDR2: SGHAT and FQNNGV. Deletions cut 5 bases from V and 2 bases from J, with 13 bases between. This CDR3 is 16 amino acids long. This CDR3 reads CASSHWTRPGANVLTF. In DNA, the CDR3 is TGTGCCAGCAGCCACTGGACGAGACCTGGGGCCAACGTCCTGACTTTC.